The subject of this entry is one TCR beta chain. A J-beta primer mix and a sample-barcoded 5' primer were used in a second PCR of roughly 6 to 12 cycles. TCRdb redid the calling of the 5' RACE reads with MiXCR, one entry per CDR3 protein. The sample shows roughly 1,300,000 distinct CDR3 sequences, roughly 64% of them seen only once. This CDR3 contains 14 residues. The data stem from a study of blood T cells in healthy people across ages. Per individual sample, total RNA of at least 6 micrograms was extracted. This clonotype was obtained from a man aged 18 to 30 in good health. Sequencing was done on a sample of blood. The J gene is TRBJ2-1, the V gene TRBV21-1; the D segment call TRBD1 is taken from the table without a DNA check. TRBV21-1 is a listed pseudogene. The CDR3 nucleotides are TGTGCCAGCAGCCCTCGGACTGCCCCCCATGAGCAGTTCTTC. Amino acids: CASSPRTAPHEQFF.